The 25 T cell receptor beta chains below come from one sample, sequenced in a study of lymphopenia after photon versus proton radiotherapy. The repertoire was sequenced with immunoSEQ multiplex PCR; TCRdb's copy has only in-frame clones and lacks some. The table shows tens of thousands of clones, with over 80% occurring only once. Source: peripheral blood, taken from a patient treated with proton-based radiotherapy. The receptors were sampled from a man at least 80 years old with esophageal cancer.

V usage is TRBV2 and J usage is TRBJ1-1, with 10 positions matching TRBD1. Germline CDR1 is SNHLY and CDR2 is FYNNEI. CDR3 length: 16 residues. V was pared by 6 bases and J by 5 bases, with 12 bases of the junction left unmatched. CDR3 nucleotide sequence: TGTGCCAGCAGACCCCTGACAGGGGGCGTGGGAACTGAAGCTTTCTTT. Protein: CASRPLTGGVGTEAFF.

The J gene is TRBJ2-1, the V gene TRBV7-2; no firm D call. CDR1 is SGHTA, CDR2 FQGNSA, per germline. V was shortened by 0 bases and J by 10 bases, with 13 bases between the two germline ends. This CDR3 contains 14 residues. CDR3 DNA: TGTGCCAGCAGCTTAGCGGTGGGCGGTACGGAGCAGTTCTTC. It is translated as CASSLAVGGTEQFF.

The chain couples TRBV19 to TRBJ2-7; possible D gene TRBD2, 8 bases. Looked up from germline, CDR1 is LNHDA and CDR2 is SQIVND (reference sequence). The CDR3 covers 14 residues. V lost 5 bases and J 3 bases, leaving 14 bases between the germline ends. CDR3 in DNA: TGTGCCAGTAGTCGGGGGGGACAGAACTACGAGCAGTACTTC. Residues: CASSRGGQNYEQYF.

The chain recombines TRBV10-1 with TRBJ1-3; D gene unclear. Trimming removed 5 bases at V and 0 bases at J, with 5 bases between. The CDR3 loop spans 13 amino acids. Germline V gives CDR1 WNHNN, CDR2 SYGVQD (reference sequence). CDR3 sequence: CASSSSSGNTIYF. CDR3 sequence (DNA): TGCGCCAGCAGTTCCAGCTCTGGAAACACCATATATTTT.

V gene TRBV14 combines with J gene TRBJ1-2; no reliable D call. V was trimmed by 1 base and J by 8 bases, leaving 11 bases between them. The CDR3 spans 13 residues. CDR1 and CDR2 from the germline V gene are SGHDN and FVKESK. DNA of the CDR3: TGTGCCAGCAGCCAAGTAACCGGATACGGCTACACCTTC. It yields the protein CASSQVTGYGYTF. The complete variable domain, with remaining parts taken from reference TRBV14 and TRBJ1-2, reads EAGVTQFPSHSVIEKGQTVTLRCDPISGHDNLYWYRRVMGKEIKFLLHFVKESKQDESGMPNNRFLAERTGGTYSTLKVQPAELEDSGVYFCASSQVTGYGYTFGSGTRLTVV.

This clone was picked up one time. The rearrangement links TRBV20-1 to TRBJ2-7; no clear D gene. Trimming cost V 6 bases and J 4 bases, with 10 bases left between them. The CDR3 extends over 11 amino acids. Germline V gives CDR1 DFQATT, CDR2 SNEGSKA (reference sequence). The CDR3 DNA follows: TGCAGTGCATTCTTAGGGTACGAGCAGTACTTC. Translated, it gives CSAFLGYEQYF.

The rearrangement uses TRBV6-1 and TRBJ1-2; 8 bases line up with TRBD1. J was trimmed by 3 bases and V by 5 bases; bases with no gene match: 8. The CDR3 length is 15 residues. Germline lookup yields CDR1 MNHNS and CDR2 SASEGT. The CDR3: CASSLTDRVDYGYTF. The CDR3 DNA follows: TGTGCCAGCAGTCTTACGGACAGGGTTGACTATGGCTACACCTTC.

The genes are TRBV30 and TRBJ2-7; TRBD1 agrees at 7 bases. The CDR3 covers 15 residues. Trimming took 3 bases from V and 2 from J; bases not matched to a gene: 10. Germline V gives CDR1 GTSNPN, CDR2 SVGIG (reference sequence). CDR3 region: CAWRATGSTTYEQYF. The CDR3 nucleotides read TGTGCCTGGAGGGCGACAGGGTCAACAACCTACGAGCAGTACTTC.

This sequence joins TRBV7-2 and TRBJ1-4; D is undetermined. The ends were cut back, 5 bases at V and 6 bases at J, with 7 bases in the middle. Germline CDR1 reads SGHTA; CDR2 reads FQGNSA. The length of the CDR3 is 12 residues. Written as DNA, the CDR3 is TGTGCCAGCAGCGCACAAGATGAAAAACTGTTTTTT. Translation: CASSAQDEKLFF.

The genes are TRBV5-4 and TRBJ2-1; 7 nucleotides agree with TRBD1. Germline loops: CDR1 SGHNT, CDR2 YYREEE (reference sequence). CDR3 length: 15 residues. The J segment lost 5 bases and the V segment lost 0 bases, leaving 5 bases of the junction unmatched. The CDR3 DNA is TGTGCCAGCAGCTTGGTGGGACAGCTGGACAATGAGCAGTTCTTC. Protein: CASSLVGQLDNEQFF.

This chain connects TRBV4-3 to TRBJ2-1; tentatively, D is TRBD2 (5 bases). This CDR3 comprises 14 residues. Germline values: CDR1 LGHNA, CDR2 YSLEER. Trimming removed 1 base at V and 6 bases at J, with 10 bases between. For the CDR3, the DNA is TGCGCCAGCAGCCAAGTTATTAGCGCCAATGAGCAGTTCTTC. This gives the protein CASSQVISANEQFF.

The J gene is TRBJ1-2, the V gene TRBV5-1; 8 bases line up with TRBD1. Germline assignment: CDR1 SGHRS and CDR2 YFSETQ. V dropped 7 bases and J dropped 8; count of bases not matched to a gene: 13. The CDR3 is 14 amino acids. CDR3 nucleotide sequence: TGCGCCAGCGGAAGGACAGGGTTGGCGGAGGGCTACACCTTC. It codes for CASGRTGLAEGYTF.

Here the CDR3 reads CASSPIQARGSYEQYF. In DNA form, the CDR3 reads TGTGCCAGCAGCCCAATACAGGCTCGAGGCTCCTACGAGCAGTACTTC. V and J are TRBV5-6 and TRBJ2-7; perhaps TRBD1 as D (5 bases). Trimming removed 4 bases from V and 0 bases from J, with 17 bases in between. Germline V CDR1 and CDR2: SGHDT, YYEEEE. This CDR3 spans 16 amino acids. Based on the CDR3 plus reference TRBV5-6 and TRBJ2-7, the full variable domain is DAGVTQSPTHLIKTRGQQVTLRCSPKSGHDTVSWYQQALGQGPQFIFQYYEEEERQRGNFPDRFSGHQFPNYSSELNVNALLLGDSALYLCASSPIQARGSYEQYFGPGTRLTVT.

The chain employs TRBV6-5 and TRBJ2-2; TRBD2 agrees at 7 bases. The CDR3 length is 14 residues. Germline V gene data show CDR1 as MNHEY and CDR2 as SVGAGI. V gave up 2 bases and J gave up 7 bases; unmatched junction bases: 4. CDR3 nucleotides: TGTGCCAGCAGTTACCCCACGGGGGGCGGGGAGCTGTTTTTT. It codes for CASSYPTGGGELFF.

The gene calls are TRBV5-1 and TRBJ2-3, with TRBD2 as a possible D gene (5 bases). V lost 0 bases to trimming and J lost 1 base, with 12 bases between them. There are 16 residues in the CDR3. Germline loops: CDR1 SGHRS, CDR2 YFSETQ. The chain's CDR3 is CASSLEGRGGTDTQYF. In nucleotides, the CDR3 is TGCGCCAGCAGCTTGGAGGGTCGGGGAGGCACAGATACGCAGTATTTT.

The chain couples TRBV5-1 to TRBJ2-7; D may correspond to TRBD1 or TRBD2 (5 bases each). The germline gives CDR1 SGHRS, CDR2 YFSETQ. CDR3 length: 16 residues. Trimming took 3 bases from V and 7 from J, leaving 23 bases between them. CDR3 in amino acids: CASSSSFSGRTFEQYF. For the CDR3, the DNA is TGCGCCAGCAGCTCATCCTTTTCGGGACGGACCTTTGAGCAGTACTTC.

The V and J genes are TRBV7-8 and TRBJ1-5; TRBD1 matches 7 bases. CDR1 SGHVS and CDR2 FQNEAQ come from the germline V gene. V shed 5 bases, J shed 3 bases, and the junction held 16 bases outside the gene matches. CDR3 size: 18 residues. The chain's CDR3 is CASSPLLVRTGFNQPQHF. The DNA for the CDR3 is TGTGCCAGCAGCCCACTCCTAGTAAGGACAGGATTCAATCAGCCCCAGCATTTT.

V and J are TRBV20-1 and TRBJ2-7, with D hard to call. Germline V lookup: CDR1 DFQATT, CDR2 SNEGSKA (reference sequence). V was shortened by 5 bases and J by 5 bases, with 7 bases between the two germline ends. The CDR3 spans 10 residues. The CDR3 DNA reads as TGCAGTGCTGGAACTCACGAGCAGTACTTC. Amino acid sequence: CSAGTHEQYF.

This sequence joins TRBV5-1 and TRBJ2-2; D may be TRBD1 (6 bases). Between the trimmed V and J ends, which lost 4 bases and 11 bases, there was a span of 15 bases. Per germline, CDR1 SGHRS and CDR2 YFSETQ. This CDR3 has 13 residues. CDR3 protein: CASSPRGMGELFF. CDR3 DNA sequence: TGCGCCAGCAGCCCCAGGGGAATGGGCGAGCTGTTTTTT. The variable domain in full, with the rest retrieved from reference TRBV5-1 and TRBJ2-2, is KAGVTQTPRYLIKTRGQQVTLSCSPISGHRSVSWYQQTPGQGLQFLFEYFSETQRNKGNFPGRFSGRQFSNSRSEMNVSTLELGDSALYLCASSPRGMGELFFGEGSRLTVL.

The chain carries TRBV7-2 and TRBJ1-5; 9 bases align to TRBD1. The V gene's germline CDR1 is SGHTA and CDR2 FQGNSA. The length of the CDR3 is 14 residues. The trim removed 2 bases at V and 5 bases at J, leaving 1 base unmatched. The CDR3: CASSLTGGDQPQHF. CDR3 DNA: TGTGCCAGCAGCTTAACAGGGGGCGATCAGCCCCAGCATTTT.

The rearrangement joins TRBV29-1 to TRBJ2-3; D is perhaps TRBD1 or TRBD2 (6 bases each). The germline gives CDR1 SQVTM, CDR2 ANQGSEA. Between the trimmed V and J ends, which lost 3 bases and 4 bases, there was a span of 11 bases. The CDR3 has 13 amino acids. This CDR3 reads CSVEKRGADTQYF. Written as DNA, the CDR3 is TGCAGCGTTGAGAAAAGGGGGGCAGATACGCAGTATTTT.

J is TRBJ2-5 and V is TRBV4-3; D tentatively reads TRBD1 or TRBD2 (5 bases each). Germline lookup yields CDR1 LGHNA and CDR2 YSLEER. The V end lost 3 bases, the J end lost 2 bases, and 7 bases lay between the germline ends. This CDR3 contains 13 residues. CDR3 DNA sequence: TGCGCCAGCAGCCAGGGACGGCAAGAGACCCAGTACTTC. Translation: CASSQGRQETQYF.

This chain connects TRBV5-1 to TRBJ2-1, with 7 bases lining up with TRBD2. V lost 4 bases to trimming and J lost 10 bases; unmatched junction nucleotides: 2. The germline V gene encodes CDR1 SGHRS and CDR2 YFSETQ. The CDR3 loop spans 11 amino acids. In nucleotides, the CDR3 is TGCGCCAGCAGCGGACTAGAAGAGCAGTTCTTC. Translation gives CASSGLEEQFF.

The V call is TRBV5-1, the J call TRBJ1-1; D possibly corresponds to TRBD1 (5 bases). There are 14 residues in the CDR3. The V end lost 5 bases, the J end lost 9 bases, and 20 bases lay between the germline ends. Germline V gene data show CDR1 as SGHRS and CDR2 as YFSETQ. The DNA for the CDR3 is TGCGCCAGCAGGACCGCGGGGACGGAGGTAAAAGCTTTCTTT. The encoded protein is CASRTAGTEVKAFF.

The rearrangement joins TRBV5-1 to TRBJ2-1; the match to TRBD2 covers 11 bases. V dropped 4 bases and J dropped 0; count of bases not matched to a gene: 6. Germline assignment: CDR1 SGHRS and CDR2 YFSETQ. The CDR3 runs to 17 residues. CDR3 protein: CASSPASGGSSYNEQFF. CDR3 in DNA: TGCGCCAGCAGCCCTGCTAGCGGGGGGAGCTCCTACAATGAGCAGTTCTTC.